This TCR beta chain was documented in a study of blood T cell repertoires in COVID-19. Authors' data handling: Reference gene primer amplification gave nucleated cell count estimates. The assay was immunoSEQ multiplex PCR, and TCRdb's table has in-frame clones only and misses some. D and trimming were read from the DNA, whereas the V and J calls and clone size are those reported in that table. Among fewer than 300,000 clones listed, approximately 84% were seen once. Cohort assignment relied on participant-reported clinical history. Either two negative PCRs, clearance, or symptom resolution qualified Cohort 3 donors as recovered. This TCR was recovered from a man aged 18 to 29 who had recovered from COVID-19. Material for sequencing was PBMCs or T cells enriched from blood (not recorded which).

This chain's CDR3 is CASRGGDRVHEKLFF. In DNA form, the CDR3 reads TGTGCCAGCAGGGGGGGGGACAGGGTTCATGAAAAACTGTTTTTT. The rearrangement links TRBV28 to TRBJ1-4, with 9 bases fitting TRBD1. The CDR3 runs to 15 residues. The germline CDR1 and CDR2 sequences are MDHEN and SYDVKM. V lost 6 bases to trimming and J lost 6 bases; unmatched junction nucleotides: 8.